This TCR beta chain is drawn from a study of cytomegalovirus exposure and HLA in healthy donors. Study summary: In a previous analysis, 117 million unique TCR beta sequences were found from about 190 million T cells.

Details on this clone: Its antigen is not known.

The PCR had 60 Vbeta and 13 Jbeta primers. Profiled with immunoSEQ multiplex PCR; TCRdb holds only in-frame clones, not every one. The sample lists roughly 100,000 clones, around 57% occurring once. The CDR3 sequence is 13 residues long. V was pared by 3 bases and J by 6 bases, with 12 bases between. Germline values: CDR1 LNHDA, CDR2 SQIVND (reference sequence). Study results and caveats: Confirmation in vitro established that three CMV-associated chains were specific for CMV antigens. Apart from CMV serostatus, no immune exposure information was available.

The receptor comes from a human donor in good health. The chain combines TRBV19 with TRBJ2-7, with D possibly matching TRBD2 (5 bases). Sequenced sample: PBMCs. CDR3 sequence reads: CASSIGLASEQYF. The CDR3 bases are TGTGCCAGTAGTATCGGGCTAGCCAGCGAGCAGTACTTC.